This paragraph covers one T cell receptor beta chain sequence. The antigen remains unidentified. A multiplex PCR was run with 60 Vbeta primers and 13 Jbeta primers. Assay: immunoSEQ multiplex PCR; the TCRdb copy retains only in-frame clones and omits some. The sample gives about 190,000 clones, about 80% of which show up once; 9.5% to 13% is in the top ten. This sample is drawn from a study of cytomegalovirus exposure and HLA in healthy donors. The CDR3 is 14 residues long. The germline V gene has CDR1 LNHDA and CDR2 SQIVND (reference sequence). V dropped 3 bases and J dropped 4 bases, with 12 bases sitting between them. Study-level findings and limits: A later analysis showed that HLA-associated TCR beta chains had undergone more clonal expansion than equally common others.

The specimen was PBMCs. The chain employs TRBV19 and TRBJ1-2, with D perhaps TRBD1 (5 bases). The source of this sequence is a woman aged 50 to 65 in good health and CMV-seropositive. This CDR3 is CASSILLQAYGYTF. CDR3 in DNA: TGTGCCAGTAGTATTCTGTTACAGGCCTATGGCTACACCTTC.